The T cell receptor (beta chain) under discussion was sequenced for a study of T cells in Graves' hyperthyroidism and ophthalmopathy. Germline CDR1 LGHNA, CDR2 YSLEER. The CDR3 has 15 residues. Deletions cut 0 bases from V and 2 bases from J, with 10 bases between. This clonotype was seen at least ten times. Its antigen remains unidentified. Subjects with ophthalmopathy showed a Clinical Activity Score no lower than 3, a NOSPECS grade no lower than 4, and a duration shorter than 3 months. RNA transcripts gave rise to amplified TCR beta CDR3 regions. TCR CDR3 regions were first amplified by RT-PCR with HTBI primers. Using its own MiXCR run on the multiplex PCR reads, TCRdb lists one record per CDR3 protein. The table includes roughly 380,000 distinct CDR3 sequences, roughly 18% detected once. Findings and limits, study-wide: Ophthalmopathy onset followed model prediction by a median about six months.

V usage is TRBV4-3 and J usage is TRBJ1-2; tentatively, D is TRBD1 (5 bases). Source material: blood. This receptor was obtained from a woman aged 40 to 50 with Graves' ophthalmopathy. The CDR3, as DNA: TGCGCCAGCAGCCAAGATGACAGAGCGAACTATGGCTACACCTTC. Translation: CASSQDDRANYGYTF.